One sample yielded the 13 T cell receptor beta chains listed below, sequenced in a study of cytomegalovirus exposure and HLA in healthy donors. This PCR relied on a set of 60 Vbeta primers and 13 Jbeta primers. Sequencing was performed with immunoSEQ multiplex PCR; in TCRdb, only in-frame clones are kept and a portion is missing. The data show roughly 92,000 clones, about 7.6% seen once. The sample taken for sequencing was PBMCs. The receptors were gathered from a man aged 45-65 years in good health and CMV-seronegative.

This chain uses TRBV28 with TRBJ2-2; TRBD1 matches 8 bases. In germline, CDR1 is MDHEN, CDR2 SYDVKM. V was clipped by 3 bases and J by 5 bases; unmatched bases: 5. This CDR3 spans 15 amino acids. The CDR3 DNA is TGTGCCAGCAGTTTTTTGGACAGGGATACCGGGGAGCTGTTTTTT. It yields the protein CASSFLDRDTGELFF.

The CDR3 region has the DNA TGTGCCAGCAGTTTACTGACTAGCGGGGGGTATAATAAAGAGACCCAGTACTTC. Protein product: CASSLLTSGGYNKETQYF. The rearrangement joins TRBV28 to TRBJ2-5, with 13 bases matching TRBD2. Germline values: CDR1 MDHEN, CDR2 SYDVKM. After removal of 2 bases from V and 3 bases from J, the junction contained 9 bases not matched to a gene. The CDR3 has 18 residues.

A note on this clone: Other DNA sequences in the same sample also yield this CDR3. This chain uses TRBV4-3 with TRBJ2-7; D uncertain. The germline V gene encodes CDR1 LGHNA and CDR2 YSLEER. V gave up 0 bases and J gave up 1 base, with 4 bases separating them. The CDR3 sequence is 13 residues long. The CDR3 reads CASSQDRSYEQYF. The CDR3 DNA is TGCGCCAGCAGCCAAGATCGGTCCTACGAGCAGTACTTC.

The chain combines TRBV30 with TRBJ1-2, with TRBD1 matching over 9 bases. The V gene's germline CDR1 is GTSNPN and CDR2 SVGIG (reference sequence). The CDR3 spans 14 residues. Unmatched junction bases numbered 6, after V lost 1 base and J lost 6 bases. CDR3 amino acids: CAWSATGGSDGYTF. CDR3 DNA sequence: TGTGCCTGGAGTGCAACAGGGGGCAGTGATGGCTACACCTTC.

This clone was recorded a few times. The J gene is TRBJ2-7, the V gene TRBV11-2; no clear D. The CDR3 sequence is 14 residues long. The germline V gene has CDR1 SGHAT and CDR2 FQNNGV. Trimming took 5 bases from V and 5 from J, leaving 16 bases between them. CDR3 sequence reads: CASSGQALKDEQYF. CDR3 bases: TGTGCCAGCAGCGGTCAGGCCCTCAAAGACGAGCAGTACTTC.

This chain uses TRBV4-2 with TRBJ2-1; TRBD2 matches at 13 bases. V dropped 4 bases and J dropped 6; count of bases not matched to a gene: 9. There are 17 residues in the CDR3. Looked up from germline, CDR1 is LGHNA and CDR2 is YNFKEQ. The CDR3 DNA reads TGTGCCAGCAGCCTACTAGCGGGAGGGACTAGGGCCAATGAGCAGTTCTTC. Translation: CASSLLAGGTRANEQFF.

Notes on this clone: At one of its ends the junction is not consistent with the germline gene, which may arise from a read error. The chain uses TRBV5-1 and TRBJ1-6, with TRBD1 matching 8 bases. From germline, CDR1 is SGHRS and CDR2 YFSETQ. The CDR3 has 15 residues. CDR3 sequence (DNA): TGCGCCAGCAGCCGGGCAGGACAGGGAAATTCACCCCTCAACTTT. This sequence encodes CASSRAGQGNSPLNF.

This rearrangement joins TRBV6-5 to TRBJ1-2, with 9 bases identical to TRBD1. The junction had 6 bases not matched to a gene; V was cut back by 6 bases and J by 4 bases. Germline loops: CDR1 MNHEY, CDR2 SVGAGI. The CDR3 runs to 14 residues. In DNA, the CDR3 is TGTGCCAGCAGCCGACAGGGGGTTCTCTATGGCTACACCTTC. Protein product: CASSRQGVLYGYTF.

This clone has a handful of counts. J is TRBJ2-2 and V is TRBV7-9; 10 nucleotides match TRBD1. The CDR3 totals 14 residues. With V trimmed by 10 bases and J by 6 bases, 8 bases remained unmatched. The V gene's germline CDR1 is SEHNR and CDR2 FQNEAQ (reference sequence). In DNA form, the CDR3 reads TGTGCCATAAAGACAGGGGGCGCGTCCGGGGAGCTGTTTTTT. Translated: CAIKTGGASGELFF.

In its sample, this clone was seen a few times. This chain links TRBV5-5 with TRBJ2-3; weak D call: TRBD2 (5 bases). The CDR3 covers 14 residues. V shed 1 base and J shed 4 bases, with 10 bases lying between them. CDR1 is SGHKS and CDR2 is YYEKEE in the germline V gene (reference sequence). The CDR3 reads CASSLRLAPDTQYF. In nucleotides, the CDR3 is TGTGCCAGCAGCTTGAGGCTAGCCCCAGATACGCAGTATTTT.

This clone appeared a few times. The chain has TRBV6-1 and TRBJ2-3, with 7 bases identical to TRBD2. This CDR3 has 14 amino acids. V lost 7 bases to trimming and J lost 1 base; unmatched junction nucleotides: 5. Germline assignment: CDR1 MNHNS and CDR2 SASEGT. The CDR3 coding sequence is TGTGCCAGCACCACCACTAGCGGCACAGATACGCAGTATTTT. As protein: CASTTTSGTDTQYF.

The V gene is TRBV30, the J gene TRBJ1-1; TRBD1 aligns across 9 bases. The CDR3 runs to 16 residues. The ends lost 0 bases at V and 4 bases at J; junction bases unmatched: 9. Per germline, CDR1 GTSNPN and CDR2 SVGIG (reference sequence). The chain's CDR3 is CAWSVTDRGAGTEAFF. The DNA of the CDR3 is TGTGCCTGGAGTGTTACGGACAGGGGAGCTGGCACTGAAGCTTTCTTT.

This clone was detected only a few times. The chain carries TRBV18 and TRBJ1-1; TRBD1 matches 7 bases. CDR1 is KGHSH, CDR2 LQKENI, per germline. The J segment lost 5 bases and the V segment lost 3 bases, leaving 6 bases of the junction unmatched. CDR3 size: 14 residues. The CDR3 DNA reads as TGTGCCAGCTCACCTGACAGGGTGAGAACTGAAGCTTTCTTT. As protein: CASSPDRVRTEAFF. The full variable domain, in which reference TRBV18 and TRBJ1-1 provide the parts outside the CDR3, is NAGVMQNPRHLVRRRGQEARLRCSPMKGHSHVYWYRQLPEEGLKFMVYLQKENIIDESGMPKERFSAEFPKEGPSILRIQQVVRGDSAAYFCASSPDRVRTEAFFGQGTRLTVV.